One and the same sample provided the 15 T cell receptor beta chains below, sequenced in a study of blood T cells in healthy people across ages. With a J-beta primer mix and a sample-barcoded 5' primer, a second PCR ran roughly 6 to 11 cycles. TCRdb reprocessed the 5' RACE reads via MiXCR and lists one record per CDR3 protein. The sample includes about 750,000 distinct CDR3 sequences, about 53% of them seen just once. Sample: blood. The receptor source for this set is a man at least 80 years old in good health.

For this clonotype: Because the CDR3's place on the DNA is in doubt, the DNA is left out and the CDR3 is given as listed by TCRdb. V gene TRBV28 combines with J gene TRBJ2-2; TRBD2 reflects the table's D call only, with no check against the DNA. The germline CDR1 and CDR2 sequences are MDHEN and SYDVKM. The CDR3 is 24 amino acids long, termini counted. This CDR3 is CASNVGRETQYFGPGTRGVGELFF.

The CDR3 is CASLRDINTGELFF. Here the CDR3 DNA reads TGTGCCAGCCTCCGGGACATCAACACCGGGGAGCTGTTTTTT. The rearrangement uses TRBV6-5 and TRBJ2-2, with D perhaps TRBD1 (6 bases). The germline CDR1 and CDR2 sequences are MNHEY and SVGAGI. There are 14 residues in the CDR3. V dropped 8 bases and J dropped 2 bases, with 12 bases sitting between them.

V usage is TRBV27 and J usage is TRBJ2-4; D not certain. TRBJ2-7 matches the DNA end more closely, so the J call is doubtful. Germline V CDR1 and CDR2: MNHEY, SMNVEV (reference sequence). The CDR3 is 15 residues long. The CDR3 DNA is TGTGCCAGTGTAACACGGGTCCTTGGGAACTACGAGCAGTACTTC. Translating it yields CASVTRVLGNYEQYF.

This sequence joins TRBV24-1 and TRBJ2-3; a possible D gene is TRBD1 (6 bases). In germline, CDR1 is KGHDR, CDR2 SFDVKD. There are 11 residues in the CDR3. V lost 7 bases and J lost 6, with 7 bases in between. The CDR3 sequence is CATRQGDTQYF. Written as DNA, the CDR3 is TGTGCCACCAGGCAGGGGGATACGCAGTATTTT.

This clonotype has more than one count but fewer than ten. This chain links TRBV7-2 with TRBJ1-6; 8 bases match TRBD1. The germline CDR1 and CDR2 sequences are SGHTA and FQGNSA. The V and J ends lost 1 base and 4 bases, in that order; junction bases with no gene match: 6. The CDR3 runs 17 residues. In nucleotides, the CDR3 is TGTGCCAGCAGCTTAGTCCCAGGGGGCGCTTATAATTCACCCCTCCACTTT. This codes for CASSLVPGGAYNSPLHF.

This chain connects TRBV7-2 to TRBJ2-6, with D possibly matching TRBD2 (6 bases). Germline CDR1 is SGHTA and CDR2 is FQGNSA. The CDR3 covers 17 residues. The V end lost 4 bases, the J end lost 0 bases, and 13 bases lay between the germline ends. In DNA form, the CDR3 reads TGTGCCAGCAGCTCCGCCCGGGACTTCTCTGGGGCCAACGTCCTGACTTTC. Its translation: CASSSARDFSGANVLTF.

This clonotype has a handful of counts. The chain recombines TRBV2 with TRBJ2-1; D ambiguous. Germline V gene data show CDR1 as SNHLY and CDR2 as FYNNEI. The ends were cut back, 8 bases at V and 8 bases at J, with 13 bases in the middle. The CDR3 totals 12 residues. The CDR3 here is CASAGWGYEQFF. CDR3 nucleotide sequence: TGTGCCAGCGCCGGATGGGGATATGAGCAGTTCTTC.

The CDR3 here is CASSTKTEAFF. The DNA for the CDR3 is TGTGCCAGCAGCACTAAGACTGAAGCTTTCTTT. This rearrangement joins TRBV7-9 to TRBJ1-1, with D unresolved. V lost 5 bases and J 5 bases, leaving 6 bases between the germline ends. Per the germline V gene, CDR1 is SEHNR and CDR2 is FQNEAQ (reference sequence). The CDR3 extends over 11 amino acids.

The chain joins TRBV3-1 to TRBJ2-1, with a weak D call TRBD2 (6 bases). This CDR3 has 12 amino acids. Trimming pared 3 bases from V and 7 bases from J, leaving 7 bases between. The germline V gene has CDR1 LGHDT and CDR2 YNNKEL (reference sequence). The CDR3 nucleotides are TGTGCCAGCAGCCACGCGGGAAATGAGCAGTTCTTC. Protein product: CASSHAGNEQFF.

The chain employs TRBV7-9 and TRBJ1-2, with TRBD1 matching over 10 bases. The junction had 15 bases not matched to a gene; V was cut back by 7 bases and J by 1 base. Germline V gives CDR1 SEHNR, CDR2 FQNEAQ (reference sequence). There are 18 residues in the CDR3. The CDR3 protein is CASTQGAADRGFNYGYTF. The CDR3, as DNA: TGTGCCAGCACCCAAGGGGCTGCGGACAGGGGGTTTAACTATGGCTACACCTTC.

The chain recombines TRBV11-2 with TRBJ2-7; TRBD2 agrees at 9 bases. Germline values: CDR1 SGHAT, CDR2 FQNNGV. Trimming took 5 bases from V and 3 from J; bases not matched to a gene: 8. The CDR3 loop spans 15 amino acids. The CDR3 is CASSLVTSGYYEQYF. CDR3 nucleotides: TGTGCCAGCAGCCTCGTAACTAGCGGGTACTACGAGCAGTACTTC. Supplemented by reference TRBV11-2 and TRBJ2-7, the full variable domain reads EAGVAQSPRYKIIEKRQSVAFWCNPISGHATLYWYQQILGQGPKLLIQFQNNGVVDDSQLPKDRFSAERLKGVDSTLKIQPAKLEDSAVYLCASSLVTSGYYEQYFGPGTRLTVT.

V usage is TRBV24-1 and J usage is TRBJ2-3; D not resolved. V dropped 7 bases and J dropped 14 bases, with 21 bases sitting between them. Germline CDR1 KGHDR, CDR2 SFDVKD. The CDR3 consists of 13 residues. Here the CDR3 DNA reads TGTGCCACCAGGGACCCTCGACACAGATACGCGTATTTT. It codes for CATRDPRHRYAYF.

The chain employs TRBV9 and TRBJ2-1, with no clear D. The CDR3 is 12 amino acids. Trimming took off 1 base at V and 5 bases at J, with 4 bases between the two ends. The germline gives CDR1 SGDLS, CDR2 YYNGEE. Here the CDR3 reads CASSVWDNEQFF. The CDR3 bases are TGTGCCAGCAGCGTATGGGACAATGAGCAGTTCTTC.

CDR3 amino acids: CASSLQGAYQPQHF. CDR3 DNA sequence: TGTGCCAGCAGCTTACAGGGGGCCTATCAGCCCCAGCATTTT. This chain links TRBV7-2 with TRBJ1-5; 8 bases fit TRBD1. V lost 2 bases to trimming and J lost 5 bases; unmatched junction nucleotides: 2. Germline-derived CDR1 and CDR2 are SGHTA and FQGNSA. There are 14 residues in the CDR3.

This clonotype turned up a few times. The chain couples TRBV9 to TRBJ2-3, with a tentative D call TRBD2 (6 bases). V was clipped by 3 bases and J by 4 bases, with 12 bases between them. Per germline, CDR1 SGDLS and CDR2 YYNGEE. CDR3 length: 14 residues. The CDR3 reads CASSAGTAPDTQYF. The CDR3 DNA is TGTGCCAGCAGCGCCGGGACTGCTCCAGATACGCAGTATTTT.